This entry lists 16 T cell receptor beta chains sequenced from one sample in a study of blood T cell repertoires in COVID-19. Only in-frame clones appear in the TCRdb table, and some are missing; sequencing was by immunoSEQ multiplex PCR. The sample shows about 100,000 clones, about 90% of them seen only once. The sample comprised peripheral blood. The receptors were gathered from a human donor in a cohort sampled during active COVID-19.

The chain couples TRBV6-5 to TRBJ2-7, with D tentatively TRBD1 (7 bases). The length of the CDR3 is 13 residues. Trimming left V 10 bases short and J 7 bases short, with 20 bases between. Looked up from germline, CDR1 is MNHEY and CDR2 is SVGAGI. The CDR3 reads CATRTRDSGEQYF. The CDR3 DNA sequence: TGTGCCACCCGAACCCGGGACAGCGGGGAGCAGTACTTC.

This sequence joins TRBV24-1 and TRBJ2-7, with 7 bases fitting TRBD1. This CDR3 is 15 amino acids long. The germline CDR1 and CDR2 sequences are KGHDR and SFDVKD. V dropped 5 bases and J dropped 3; count of bases not matched to a gene: 9. The CDR3 sequence is CATSASGQSIYEQYF. The CDR3 nucleotides read TGTGCCACCAGTGCTTCGGGACAGTCAATCTACGAGCAGTACTTC.

This chain links TRBV19 with TRBJ2-3; D possibly corresponds to TRBD1 (6 bases). The CDR3 has 17 amino acids. Germline CDR1 reads LNHDA; CDR2 reads SQIVND (reference sequence). V was trimmed by 4 bases and J by 0 bases, leaving 17 bases between them. The CDR3 DNA follows: TGTGCCAGTAGTAAGGCCGCAGGGGCAGGAAGCACAGATACGCAGTATTTT. Translated: CASSKAAGAGSTDTQYF. Full variable domain (rest looked up from reference TRBV19 and TRBJ2-3): DGGITQSPKYLFRKEGQNVTLSCEQNLNHDAMYWYRQDPGQGLRLIYYSQIVNDFQKGDIAEGYSVSREKKESFPLTVTSAQKNPTAFYLCASSKAAGAGSTDTQYFGPGTRLTVL.

In its sample, this clone was seen once. This chain links TRBV7-3 with TRBJ1-1; TRBD1 agrees at 8 bases. Germline values: CDR1 SGHTA, CDR2 FQGTGA. This CDR3 is 14 amino acids long. The ends lost 5 bases at V and 6 bases at J; junction bases unmatched: 8. The CDR3 nucleotides read TGTGCCAGCAGCCCGACAGGGGAGAGTGCTGAAGCTTTCTTT. Translated, it gives CASSPTGESAEAFF.

This chain uses TRBV19 with TRBJ1-2; D perhaps matches TRBD1 (5 bases). Germline CDR1 is LNHDA and CDR2 is SQIVND (reference sequence). The CDR3 covers 14 residues. Trimming took off 5 bases at V and 3 bases at J, with 13 bases between the two ends. The CDR3 region is CASSASGKYYGYTF. The CDR3 region has the DNA TGTGCCAGTAGTGCTTCAGGGAAATACTATGGCTACACCTTC. Filled out from reference TRBV19 and TRBJ1-2, the complete variable domain reads DGGITQSPKYLFRKEGQNVTLSCEQNLNHDAMYWYRQDPGQGLRLIYYSQIVNDFQKGDIAEGYSVSREKKESFPLTVTSAQKNPTAFYLCASSASGKYYGYTFGSGTRLTVV.

CDR3: CASSLKLAKNIQYF. The CDR3, as DNA: TGTGCCAGCAGCTTAAAACTAGCCAAAAACATTCAGTACTTC. The J gene is TRBJ2-4, the V gene TRBV11-2; D gene unclear. CDR3 length equals 14 residues. V gave up 2 bases and J gave up 0 bases, with 5 bases separating them. Germline assignment: CDR1 SGHAT and CDR2 FQNNGV.

The chain couples TRBV19 to TRBJ1-2; 7 bases align to TRBD1. V was pared by 5 bases and J by 4 bases, with 10 bases of the junction left unmatched. CDR3 length: 15 residues. CDR1 is LNHDA, CDR2 SQIVND, per germline (reference sequence). The CDR3 nucleotides read TGTGCCAGTAGTGACCGGGACAGACTTATCTATGGCTACACCTTC. Its protein product is CASSDRDRLIYGYTF.

The rearrangement links TRBV11-2 to TRBJ1-5, with a possible D match to TRBD1 (5 bases). The V end lost 2 bases, the J end lost 0 bases, and 8 bases lay between the germline ends. Germline V gives CDR1 SGHAT, CDR2 FQNNGV. There are 15 residues in the CDR3. The CDR3 here is CASSLSGYSNQPQHF. The CDR3 DNA reads as TGTGCCAGCAGCTTATCAGGGTATAGCAATCAGCCCCAGCATTTT.

The chain combines TRBV19 with TRBJ2-3, with 8 bases that match TRBD2. V was pared by 3 bases and J by 0 bases, with 5 bases of the junction left unmatched. This CDR3 has 16 residues. CDR1 is LNHDA and CDR2 is SQIVND in the germline V gene (reference sequence). The CDR3 protein is CASSMRLASSTDTQYF. In nucleotides, the CDR3 is TGTGCCAGTAGTATGAGACTAGCGTCTAGCACAGATACGCAGTATTTT.

This clone has only one observation. The CDR3 loop is CASSYNTGMNTEAFF. The CDR3 DNA reads as TGCGCCAGCAGCTATAATACAGGGATGAACACTGAAGCTTTCTTT. The genes are TRBV5-1 and TRBJ1-1, with D perhaps TRBD1 (6 bases). V gave up 3 bases and J gave up 0 bases, with 12 bases separating them. Germline-derived CDR1 and CDR2 are SGHRS and YFSETQ. The CDR3 is 15 amino acids.

This clone was detected a few times. The rearrangement links TRBV19 to TRBJ1-5, with TRBD1 matching over 9 bases. The V and J ends lost 8 bases and 5 bases, in that order; junction bases with no gene match: 10. CDR1 and CDR2 (germline): LNHDA, SQIVND (reference sequence). The CDR3 extends over 15 amino acids. CDR3: CASRQQGAGDQPQHF. For the CDR3, the DNA is TGTGCCAGTCGCCAACAGGGGGCAGGGGATCAGCCCCAGCATTTT.

The chain has TRBV7-2 and TRBJ2-7; 7 bases line up with TRBD2. Per germline, CDR1 SGHTA and CDR2 FQGNSA. This CDR3 comprises 14 residues. The ends lost 5 bases at V and 4 bases at J; junction bases unmatched: 8. For the CDR3, the DNA is TGTGCCAGCAGCCACCGGACTAGTTTGTACGAGCAGTACTTC. This translates into CASSHRTSLYEQYF.

The genes are TRBV11-2 and TRBJ1-1, with TRBD1 identical over 10 bases. Germline V gives CDR1 SGHAT, CDR2 FQNNGV. This CDR3 spans 15 amino acids. V dropped 5 bases and J dropped 1; count of bases not matched to a gene: 4. DNA for the CDR3: TGTGCCAGCAGCCAGACAGGGGGCTGGAACACTGAAGCTTTCTTT. As protein: CASSQTGGWNTEAFF.

The chain combines TRBV29-1 with TRBJ2-5; D remains ambiguous. CDR3 length: 13 residues. The V end lost 3 bases, the J end lost 4 bases, and 12 bases lay between the germline ends. Germline CDR1 reads SQVTM; CDR2 reads ANQGSEA. CDR3 in DNA: TGCAGCGTTGAGGGCCTCGACGGAGAGACCCAGTACTTC. Encoded protein: CSVEGLDGETQYF.

Here the CDR3 DNA reads TGTGCCAGCAGGCAGCAGTGGACAGAACTCTCGAATGAGCAGTTCTTC. Its translation: CASRQQWTELSNEQFF. The chain carries TRBV7-9 and TRBJ2-1; a weak D match, TRBD1 (6 bases). Per germline, CDR1 SEHNR and CDR2 FQNEAQ (reference sequence). The CDR3 sequence is 16 residues long. With 6 bases removed from V and 7 bases from J, the gap between germline ends came to 22 bases.

The rearrangement uses TRBV28 and TRBJ2-7, with D possibly TRBD1 on 7 matching bases. This CDR3 has 17 residues. Germline V gives CDR1 MDHEN, CDR2 SYDVKM. V lost 1 base and J lost 5, with 21 bases in between. The CDR3 protein is CASSLLTPARGVHEQYF. The CDR3 DNA follows: TGTGCCAGCAGTTTATTAACCCCCGCCAGGGGGGTACACGAGCAGTACTTC.